The 18 T cell receptor beta chains in this list originate from one sample, sequenced in a study of CD8 T cells in Susac syndrome. An amount of RNA that ranged from roughly 0.45 to 1 ug was reverse transcribed with random hexamers. MiXCR, run by TCRdb on the immunoSEQ multiplex PCR reads, gives a single entry per CDR3 protein. The data hold about 200,000 distinct CDR3 sequences, with nearly 95% observed a single time. The material sequenced was CD4+ T cells from PBMCs. All receptors derive from a human donor with multiple sclerosis.

The V gene is TRBV19, the J gene TRBJ2-4; perhaps TRBD2 as D (5 bases). Between the trimmed V and J ends, which lost 3 bases and 8 bases, there was a span of 8 bases. The CDR3 totals 12 residues. CDR1 is LNHDA, CDR2 SQIVND, per germline (reference sequence). The CDR3 region has the DNA TGTGCCAGTAGTATCGGGGAACACATTCAGTACTTC. Its translation is CASSIGEHIQYF.

CDR3 nucleotide sequence: TGTGCCAGCAGCTCTCCCGGGCAGGGAGCCTACACCTTC. Its protein product is CASSSPGQGAYTF. This chain connects TRBV11-1 to TRBJ1-2; tentatively, D is TRBD1 (5 bases). The CDR3 has 13 amino acids. CDR1 SGHAT and CDR2 FQDESV come from the germline V gene (reference sequence). Trimming removed 4 bases from V and 10 bases from J, with 16 bases in between.

This chain links TRBV20-1 with TRBJ2-7, with 7 positions matching TRBD2. The V gene's germline CDR1 is DFQATT and CDR2 SNEGSKA (reference sequence). This CDR3 comprises 16 residues. The V and J ends lost 6 bases and 2 bases, in that order; junction bases with no gene match: 16. The chain's CDR3 is CSAPKTSAENPYEQYF. For the CDR3, the DNA is TGCAGTGCACCCAAAACTAGCGCAGAGAACCCCTACGAGCAGTACTTC.

The chain carries TRBV3-1 and TRBJ1-3, with a possible D match to TRBD1 (5 bases). The CDR3 spans 15 residues. The V gene lost 4 bases and the J gene lost 2 bases, with 12 bases spanning the gap. In germline, CDR1 is LGHDT, CDR2 YNNKEL (reference sequence). CDR3 protein: CASSPSGTTGNTIYF. The CDR3 nucleotides are TGTGCCAGCAGCCCCTCCGGGACCACTGGAAACACCATATATTTT.

The rearrangement links TRBV12-3 or TRBV12-4 to TRBJ1-2; 8 nucleotides align to TRBD1. The CDR3 totals 14 residues. V was pared by 5 bases and J by 2 bases, with 4 bases of the junction left unmatched. CDR3 DNA: TGTGCCAGCAGTACGACAGGGGCAAACTATGGCTACACCTTC. Translation gives CASSTTGANYGYTF.

The rearrangement joins TRBV6-5 to TRBJ2-1; no clear D gene. The germline V and J ends were trimmed by 0 bases and 7 bases, with 13 bases remaining between them. The germline V gene has CDR1 MNHEY and CDR2 SVGAGI. The CDR3 has 15 amino acids. Here the CDR3 reads CASSYSAKGWNEQFF. The CDR3, as DNA: TGTGCCAGCAGTTACTCTGCGAAGGGTTGGAATGAGCAGTTCTTC.

The chain uses TRBV11-2 and TRBJ2-3, with 11 bases fitting TRBD2. Germline V gene data show CDR1 as SGHAT and CDR2 as FQNNGV. The CDR3 consists of 18 residues. With V trimmed by 1 base and J by 5 bases, 11 bases remained unmatched. CDR3 amino acids: CASSLGVITSGGGDTQYF. The CDR3 region has the DNA TGTGCCAGCAGCTTAGGAGTGATAACTAGCGGGGGAGGAGATACGCAGTATTTT.

The V and J genes are TRBV24-1 and TRBJ1-5; no firm D call. CDR3 length equals 12 residues. V dropped 4 bases and J dropped 6 bases, with 6 bases sitting between them. Looked up from germline, CDR1 is KGHDR and CDR2 is SFDVKD. CDR3 coding DNA: TGTGCCACCAGTGACCCCGGTCAGCCCCAGCATTTT. This translates into CATSDPGQPQHF.

The genes are TRBV7-9 and TRBJ1-1; D gene unclear. The CDR3 has 13 residues. The V gene lost 0 bases and the J gene lost 7 bases, with 9 bases spanning the gap. Germline assignment: CDR1 SEHNR and CDR2 FQNEAQ (reference sequence). CDR3 amino acids: CASSLAAAVEAFF. DNA for the CDR3: TGTGCCAGCAGCTTAGCGGCCGCAGTTGAAGCTTTCTTT.

The chain joins TRBV4-1 to TRBJ2-6, with 8 nucleotides matching TRBD1. J lost 2 bases, V lost 4 bases, and 13 bases had no gene match. This CDR3 spans 19 amino acids. Germline V CDR1 and CDR2: MGHRA, YSYEKL. The CDR3 is CASSLRPRRQGTGANVLTF. In DNA, the CDR3 is TGCGCCAGCAGCCTCCGACCCCGACGACAGGGGACTGGGGCCAACGTCCTGACTTTC.

The V and J genes are TRBV7-2 and TRBJ1-1; D is uncertain. Trimming cost V 0 bases and J 6 bases, with 8 bases left between them. From germline, CDR1 is SGHTA and CDR2 FQGNSA. The CDR3 has 13 amino acids. The CDR3 region is CASSLATRPEAFF. CDR3 bases: TGTGCCAGCAGCTTAGCAACCCGACCTGAAGCTTTCTTT.

As to this clonotype: The junction departs from germline at one end; a sequencing error may be responsible. V is TRBV3-1 and J is TRBJ2-2, with D perhaps matching TRBD1 or TRBD2 (7 bases each). The CDR3 loop spans 16 amino acids. Germline CDR1 and CDR2: LGHDT and YNNKEL (reference sequence). The DNA for the CDR3 is TGTGCCAGCAGCCAGAAAAGACAGGGCGTCAGCGGGGAGCTTTTTTTT. As protein: CASSQKRQGVSGELFF.

V gene TRBV9 combines with J gene TRBJ1-6, with TRBD1 identical over 11 bases. The CDR3 length is 16 residues. Germline V gene lookup returns CDR1 SGDLS and CDR2 YYNGEE. V trimming: 3 bases; J trimming: 10 bases; junction bases outside the gene matches: 9. The CDR3 DNA follows: TGTGCCAGCAGCGGGACAGGGGGCCCAGGAGGGTCACCCCTCCACTTT. Translated, it gives CASSGTGGPGGSPLHF.

This chain links TRBV20-1 with TRBJ2-1; D might be TRBD1 (6 bases). CDR3 length: 13 residues. Deletions cut 4 bases from V and 4 bases from J, with 11 bases between. From germline, CDR1 is DFQATT and CDR2 SNEGSKA (reference sequence). The CDR3: CSANRDMYNEQFF. The CDR3, as DNA: TGCAGTGCTAACCGGGACATGTACAATGAGCAGTTCTTC.

This clonotype was detected only a few times. The J gene is TRBJ2-3, the V gene TRBV6-6; 7 bases match TRBD2. Germline CDR1 and CDR2: MNHNY and SVGAGI (reference sequence). The CDR3 consists of 13 residues. V was clipped by 9 bases and J by 0 bases; unmatched bases: 3. The CDR3 protein is CASLSGSTDTQYF. DNA of the CDR3: TGTGCCAGTCTTAGCGGGAGCACAGATACGCAGTATTTT.

The genes are TRBV30 and TRBJ2-3; TRBD2 matches at 12 bases. The germline CDR1 and CDR2 sequences are GTSNPN and SVGIG (reference sequence). Unmatched junction bases numbered 8, after V lost 2 bases and J lost 8 bases. The CDR3 has 15 amino acids. CDR3 amino acids: CAWSSLAGGPTTQYF. CDR3 in DNA: TGTGCCTGGAGTTCTCTAGCGGGGGGGCCGACTACGCAGTATTTT.

The chain links TRBV29-1 to TRBJ2-3; 9 positions agree with TRBD2. The CDR3 has 14 amino acids. Germline CDR1 SQVTM, CDR2 ANQGSEA. Unmatched junction bases numbered 4, after V lost 3 bases and J lost 3 bases. CDR3 protein: CSVDAGGPTDTQYF. The CDR3 region has the DNA TGCAGCGTTGATGCGGGAGGGCCAACAGATACGCAGTATTTT.

V is TRBV4-2 and J is TRBJ2-3; TRBD1 might be the D (5 bases). V was trimmed by 0 bases and J by 7 bases, leaving 14 bases between them. CDR1 LGHNA and CDR2 YNFKEQ come from the germline V gene. This CDR3 has 15 residues. Here the CDR3 DNA reads TGTGCCAGCAGCCAAGACTGGGGCCCACAAAATACGCAGTATTTT. Translating gives CASSQDWGPQNTQYF.